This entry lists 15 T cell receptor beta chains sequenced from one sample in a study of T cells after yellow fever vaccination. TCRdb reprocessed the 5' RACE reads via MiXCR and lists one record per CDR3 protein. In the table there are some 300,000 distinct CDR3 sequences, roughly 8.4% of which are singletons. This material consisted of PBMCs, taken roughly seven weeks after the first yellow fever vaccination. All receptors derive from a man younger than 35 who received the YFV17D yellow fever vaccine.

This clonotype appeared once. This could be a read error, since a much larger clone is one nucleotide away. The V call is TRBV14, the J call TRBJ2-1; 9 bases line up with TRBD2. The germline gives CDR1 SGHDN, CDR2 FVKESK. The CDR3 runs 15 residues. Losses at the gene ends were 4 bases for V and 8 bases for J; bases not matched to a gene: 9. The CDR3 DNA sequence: TGTGCCAGCAGCCTATTCGGGACTAGCTTCGATGAGCAGTTCTTC. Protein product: CASSLFGTSFDEQFF.

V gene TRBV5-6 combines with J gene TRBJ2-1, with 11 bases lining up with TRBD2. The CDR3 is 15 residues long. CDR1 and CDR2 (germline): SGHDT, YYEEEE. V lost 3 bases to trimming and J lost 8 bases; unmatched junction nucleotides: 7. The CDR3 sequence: CASSSPTSGVYEQFF. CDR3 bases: TGTGCCAGCAGCTCGCCGACTAGCGGGGTCTATGAGCAGTTCTTC.

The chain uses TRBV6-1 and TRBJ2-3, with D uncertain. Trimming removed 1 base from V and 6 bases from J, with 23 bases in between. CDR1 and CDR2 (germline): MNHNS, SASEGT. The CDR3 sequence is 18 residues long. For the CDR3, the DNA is TGTGCCAGCAGTGAAGGACGGGTCAGGCTCCAAAGCTGGGATACGCAGTATTTT. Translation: CASSEGRVRLQSWDTQYF.

This CDR3 is CTFSLVSLNSPLHF. The CDR3 DNA follows: TGTACCTTCAGTTTAGTCAGTCTAAATTCACCCCTCCACTTT. The V and J genes are TRBV12-3 or TRBV12-4 and TRBJ1-6; D is unclear. This CDR3 has 14 residues.

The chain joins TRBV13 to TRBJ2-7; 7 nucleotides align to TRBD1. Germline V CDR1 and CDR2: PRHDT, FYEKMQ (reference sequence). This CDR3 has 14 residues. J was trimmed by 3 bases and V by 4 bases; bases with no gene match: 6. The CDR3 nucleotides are TGTGCCAGCAGCTCCCGGGACAGCTTCTACGAGCAGTACTTC. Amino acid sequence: CASSSRDSFYEQYF.

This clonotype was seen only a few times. The CDR3 loop is CASSGVSTGELFF. In DNA, the CDR3 is TGTGCCAGCAGTGGGGTTAGCACCGGGGAGCTGTTTTTT. This sequence joins TRBV2 and TRBJ2-2, with unresolved D. The CDR3 contains 13 residues. In germline, CDR1 is SNHLY, CDR2 FYNNEI. V lost 4 bases, J lost 4 bases, and 7 bases lay in between. The whole variable domain, filled in from reference TRBV2 and TRBJ2-2, reads EPEVTQTPSHQVTQMGQEVILRCVPISNHLYFYWYRQILGQKVEFLVSFYNNEISEKSEIFDDQFSVERPDGSNFTLKIRSTKLEDSAMYFCASSGVSTGELFFGEGSRLTVL.

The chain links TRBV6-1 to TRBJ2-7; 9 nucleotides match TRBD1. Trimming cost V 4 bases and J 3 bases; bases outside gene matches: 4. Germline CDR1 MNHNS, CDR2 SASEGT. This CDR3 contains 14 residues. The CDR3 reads CASSAGTGNYEQYF. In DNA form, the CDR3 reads TGTGCCAGCAGTGCCGGGACAGGGAACTACGAGCAGTACTTC.

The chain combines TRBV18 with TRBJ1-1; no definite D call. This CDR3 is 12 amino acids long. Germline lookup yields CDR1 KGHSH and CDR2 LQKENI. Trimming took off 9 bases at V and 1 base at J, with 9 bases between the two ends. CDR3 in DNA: TGTGCCAGGCCGCCACCGAACACTGAAGCTTTCTTT. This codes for CARPPPNTEAFF.

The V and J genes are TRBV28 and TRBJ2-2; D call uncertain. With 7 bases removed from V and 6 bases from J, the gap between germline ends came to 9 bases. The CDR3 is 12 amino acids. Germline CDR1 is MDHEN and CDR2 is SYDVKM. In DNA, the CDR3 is TGTGCCAGCACCTCCCCCCCCGGGGAGCTGTTTTTT. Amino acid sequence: CASTSPPGELFF.

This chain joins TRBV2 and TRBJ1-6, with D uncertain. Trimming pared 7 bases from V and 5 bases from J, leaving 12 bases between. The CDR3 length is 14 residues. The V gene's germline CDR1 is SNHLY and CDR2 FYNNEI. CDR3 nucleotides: TGTGCCAGCACCCCAGATAATCATAATTCACCCCTCCACTTT. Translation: CASTPDNHNSPLHF.

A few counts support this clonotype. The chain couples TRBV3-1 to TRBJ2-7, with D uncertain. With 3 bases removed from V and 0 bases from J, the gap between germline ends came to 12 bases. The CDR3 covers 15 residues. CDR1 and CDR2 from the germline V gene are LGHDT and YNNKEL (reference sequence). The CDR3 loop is CASSHLPSDSYEQYF. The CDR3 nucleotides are TGTGCCAGCAGCCATCTCCCATCTGACTCCTACGAGCAGTACTTC.

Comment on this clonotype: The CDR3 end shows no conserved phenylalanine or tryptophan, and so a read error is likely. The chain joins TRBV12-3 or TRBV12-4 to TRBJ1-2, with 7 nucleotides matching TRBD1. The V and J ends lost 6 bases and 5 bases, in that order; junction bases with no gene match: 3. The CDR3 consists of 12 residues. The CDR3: CASRKTGYGYTS. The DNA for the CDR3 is TGTGCCAGCAGGAAGACAGGGTATGGCTACACCTCC.

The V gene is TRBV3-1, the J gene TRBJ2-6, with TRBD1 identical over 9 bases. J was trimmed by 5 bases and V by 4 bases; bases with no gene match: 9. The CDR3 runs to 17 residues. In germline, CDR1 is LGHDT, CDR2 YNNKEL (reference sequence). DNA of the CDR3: TGTGCCAGCAGCCCGAGACAGGGGGGAATGAGGGCCAACGTCCTGACTTTC. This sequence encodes CASSPRQGGMRANVLTF. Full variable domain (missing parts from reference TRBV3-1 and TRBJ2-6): DTAVSQTPKYLVTQMGNDKSIKCEQNLGHDTMYWYKQDSKKFLKIMFSYNNKELIINETVPNRFSPKSPDKAHLNLHINSLELGDSAVYFCASSPRQGGMRANVLTFGAGSRLTVL.

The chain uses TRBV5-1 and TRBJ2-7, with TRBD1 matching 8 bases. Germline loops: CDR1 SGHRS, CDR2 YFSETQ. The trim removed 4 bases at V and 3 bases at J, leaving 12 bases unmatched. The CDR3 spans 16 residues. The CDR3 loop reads CASSRLGTGDIYEQYF. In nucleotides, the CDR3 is TGCGCCAGCAGCCGCCTCGGGACAGGAGACATCTACGAGCAGTACTTC.

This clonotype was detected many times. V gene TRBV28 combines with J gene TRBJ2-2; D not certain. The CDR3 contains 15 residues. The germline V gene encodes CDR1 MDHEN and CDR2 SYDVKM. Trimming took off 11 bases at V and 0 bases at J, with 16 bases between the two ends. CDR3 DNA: TGTGCCTCTCGGCCTGGACGGACGAACACCGGGGAGCTGTTTTTT. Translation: CASRPGRTNTGELFF.